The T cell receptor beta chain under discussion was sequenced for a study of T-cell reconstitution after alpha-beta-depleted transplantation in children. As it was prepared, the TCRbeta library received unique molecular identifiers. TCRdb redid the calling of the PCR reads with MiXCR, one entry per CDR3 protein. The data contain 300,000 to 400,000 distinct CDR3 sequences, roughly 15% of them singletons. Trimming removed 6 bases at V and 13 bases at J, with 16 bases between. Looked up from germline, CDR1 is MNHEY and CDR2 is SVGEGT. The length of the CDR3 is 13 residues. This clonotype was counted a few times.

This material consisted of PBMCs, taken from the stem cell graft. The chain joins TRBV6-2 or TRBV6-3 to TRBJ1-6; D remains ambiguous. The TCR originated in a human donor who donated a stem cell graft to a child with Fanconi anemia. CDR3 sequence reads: CASSLDHIVPLHF. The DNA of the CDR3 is TGTGCCAGCAGCCTGGACCACATCGTCCCCCTCCACTTT.